This T cell receptor (beta chain) was observed in a study of blood T cells in healthy people across ages. For this clonotype: Its antigen is still unknown.

The second PCR ran about 7 to 12 cycles with a sample-barcoded 5' primer and J-beta primers. TCRdb re-called the 5' RACE reads through MiXCR, storing one row per CDR3 protein. Of 650,000 to 1,000,000 distinct CDR3 sequences listed, 35% to 40% are singletons. The CDR3 covers 16 residues. V was cut by 0 bases and J by 0 bases, with 11 bases left in between. The germline gives CDR1 SGDLS, CDR2 YYNGEE. The study's findings and limits: Per million T cells, TCR beta diversity dropped about linearly as age rose.

The TCR was taken from a man between 18 and 29 years old in good health. The sequenced sample consisted of blood. This chain connects TRBV9 to TRBJ2-3; TRBD1 might be the D (6 bases). The CDR3 is CASSVGDKASTDTQYF. CDR3 coding DNA: TGTGCCAGCAGCGTAGGGGACAAGGCTAGCACAGATACGCAGTATTTT.